A selection of T cell receptor beta chains follows, all from one sample in a study of blood T cell repertoires in COVID-19. The method was immunoSEQ multiplex PCR; TCRdb's version includes in-frame clones alone and lacks a portion of them. The sample lists 250,000 to 300,000 clones, 75% to 90% seen once, with about 2.2% in the top ten. Sequences were obtained from peripheral blood. Receptor source: a woman aged 45 to 65 who had recovered from COVID-19. Both conserved end residues are part of each CDR3. The D gene is left open where the match is weak. Clone size is not always given. Where it is, it says once, few, many or a class for expanded clones.

>TRBJ2-6|NA|TRBV28|NA
CASSSAGNSGANVLTF
TGTGCCAGCAGTTCGGCAGGCAACTCTGGGGCCAACGTCCTGACTTTC
>TRBJ1-1|NA|TRBV11-2|NA
CASSFGGRTEAFF
TGTGCCAGCAGCTTCGGGGGTCGTACTGAAGCTTTCTTT
>TRBJ2-7|once|TRBV25-1|TRBD1
CASTAGDRDYEQYF
TGTGCCAGCACCGCCGGGGACAGGGACTACGAGCAGTACTTC
>TRBJ1-1|NA|TRBV4-3|NA
CASSQDTGGDTEAFF
TGCGCCAGCAGCCAAGATACTGGAGGGGACACTGAAGCTTTCTTT
>TRBJ1-1|NA|TRBV5-1|NA
CASSSGLTTEAFF
TGCGCCAGCAGCTCAGGACTGACCACTGAAGCTTTCTTT
>TRBJ1-6|NA|TRBV5-6|NA
CASSLRGRVNSPLHF
TGTGCCAGCAGCTTGAGAGGGAGAGTTAATTCACCCCTCCACTTT
>TRBJ2-5|NA|TRBV18|NA
CASSRGQQETQYF
TGTGCCAGCTCACGGGGACAACAAGAGACCCAGTACTTC
>TRBJ2-5|NA|TRBV5-1|TRBD2
CASSLTTVAGQETQYF
TGCGCCAGCAGCTTGACCACAGTAGCGGGCCAGGAGACCCAGTACTTC
>TRBJ2-2|NA|TRBV27|NA
CASSLANPASTGELFF
TGTGCCAGCAGTTTAGCCAACCCCGCGAGCACCGGGGAGCTGTTTTTT
>TRBJ2-7|NA|TRBV6-5|TRBD2
CASSYLGLAAGVEYF
TGTGCCAGCAGTTACTTGGGACTAGCGGCCGGGGTGGAGTACTTC
>TRBJ1-5|few|TRBV4-2|TRBD1
CASSLDRGDQPQHF
TGTGCCAGCAGCCTCGACAGGGGGGACCAGCCCCAGCATTTT
>TRBJ1-2|NA|TRBV12-3/TRBV12-4|NA
CASSLGGGVGYTF
TGTGCCAGCAGTTTAGGTGGGGGCGTTGGCTACACCTTC
>TRBJ2-5|NA|TRBV9|NA
CASSGSGSGWETQYF
TGTGCCAGCAGCGGATCGGGAAGCGGTTGGGAGACCCAGTACTTC
>TRBJ2-7|NA|TRBV30|NA
CAWMGGTGFTYEQYF
TGTGCCTGGATGGGGGGAACGGGTTTCACCTACGAGCAGTACTTC
>TRBJ1-2|NA|TRBV12-3/TRBV12-4|NA
CASSYNYGYTF
TGTGCCAGCAGCTACAACTATGGCTACACCTTC
>TRBJ1-4|NA|TRBV5-4|NA
CASSSQGVDEKLFF
TGTGCCAGCAGCTCCCAAGGGGTCGATGAAAAACTGTTTTTT
>TRBJ1-1|NA|TRBV18|NA
CASSPRLGAGETEAFF
TGTGCCAGCTCCCCGCGCCTGGGGGCAGGGGAAACTGAAGCTTTCTTT
>TRBJ1-1|NA|TRBV29-1|NA
CSGQTLNTEAFF
TGCAGCGGACAAACGCTGAACACTGAAGCTTTCTTT
>TRBJ1-1|NA|TRBV4-1|TRBD1
CASRQAGGKTEAFF
TGCGCCAGCCGCCAAGCAGGGGGCAAAACTGAAGCTTTCTTT
>TRBJ2-2|few|TRBV6-4|TRBD1
CASSGQSGRGELFF
TGTGCCAGCTCGGGACAGAGCGGCCGGGGGGAGCTGTTTTTT
>TRBJ2-7|once|TRBV6-5|NA
CASRSTGTYEQYF
TGTGCCAGCAGATCGACAGGCACCTACGAGCAGTACTTC
>TRBJ2-7|NA|TRBV5-1|NA
CASSLRGGMGSYEQYF
TGCGCCAGCAGCTTGCGTGGCGGGATGGGGTCCTACGAGCAGTACTTC
>TRBJ2-7|NA|TRBV7-9|TRBD1
CASSLPGQEYEQYF
TGTGCCAGCAGCTTACCGGGACAGGAGTACGAGCAGTACTTC
>TRBJ2-7|NA|TRBV23-1|NA
CASIIRVDF
TGCGCCAGCATTATCAGGGTTGACTTC
>TRBJ2-5|NA|TRBV9|NA
CASSAPGQGETQYF
TGTGCCAGCAGCGCGCCGGGACAAGGAGAGACCCAGTACTTC